This TCR beta chain was captured in a study of blood T cells in healthy people across ages. It was with a sample-barcoded 5' primer and a J-beta primer mix that a second PCR of about 7 to 12 cycles was run. Each of the cDNA molecules was tagged by a template-switch adaptor with 12 random nucleotides. At least 3 million CDR3-containing paired-end reads were obtained per sample. From the 5' RACE reads, TCRdb called clonotypes with MiXCR, one entry per CDR3 protein. The sample has about 830,000 distinct CDR3 sequences; around two thirds are singletons. CDR3 length equals 14 residues. CDR1 and CDR2 from the germline V gene are SQVTM and ANQGSEA. V was shortened by 4 bases and J by 1 base, with 13 bases between the two germline ends. It was approximately 10 milliliters of peripheral blood that were drawn from each donor. Study-level findings and limits: Estimates based on one million T cells were treated as lower bounds.

To note about this clonotype: Its antigen remains unidentified.

The TCR sequence derives from a man aged 30 to 39 in good health. The chain has TRBV29-1 and TRBJ2-5, with unresolved D. The sequenced sample consisted of blood. Here the CDR3 reads CSVAITNIQETQYF. The CDR3 coding sequence is TGCAGCGTTGCCATAACAAACATCCAAGAGACCCAGTACTTC.